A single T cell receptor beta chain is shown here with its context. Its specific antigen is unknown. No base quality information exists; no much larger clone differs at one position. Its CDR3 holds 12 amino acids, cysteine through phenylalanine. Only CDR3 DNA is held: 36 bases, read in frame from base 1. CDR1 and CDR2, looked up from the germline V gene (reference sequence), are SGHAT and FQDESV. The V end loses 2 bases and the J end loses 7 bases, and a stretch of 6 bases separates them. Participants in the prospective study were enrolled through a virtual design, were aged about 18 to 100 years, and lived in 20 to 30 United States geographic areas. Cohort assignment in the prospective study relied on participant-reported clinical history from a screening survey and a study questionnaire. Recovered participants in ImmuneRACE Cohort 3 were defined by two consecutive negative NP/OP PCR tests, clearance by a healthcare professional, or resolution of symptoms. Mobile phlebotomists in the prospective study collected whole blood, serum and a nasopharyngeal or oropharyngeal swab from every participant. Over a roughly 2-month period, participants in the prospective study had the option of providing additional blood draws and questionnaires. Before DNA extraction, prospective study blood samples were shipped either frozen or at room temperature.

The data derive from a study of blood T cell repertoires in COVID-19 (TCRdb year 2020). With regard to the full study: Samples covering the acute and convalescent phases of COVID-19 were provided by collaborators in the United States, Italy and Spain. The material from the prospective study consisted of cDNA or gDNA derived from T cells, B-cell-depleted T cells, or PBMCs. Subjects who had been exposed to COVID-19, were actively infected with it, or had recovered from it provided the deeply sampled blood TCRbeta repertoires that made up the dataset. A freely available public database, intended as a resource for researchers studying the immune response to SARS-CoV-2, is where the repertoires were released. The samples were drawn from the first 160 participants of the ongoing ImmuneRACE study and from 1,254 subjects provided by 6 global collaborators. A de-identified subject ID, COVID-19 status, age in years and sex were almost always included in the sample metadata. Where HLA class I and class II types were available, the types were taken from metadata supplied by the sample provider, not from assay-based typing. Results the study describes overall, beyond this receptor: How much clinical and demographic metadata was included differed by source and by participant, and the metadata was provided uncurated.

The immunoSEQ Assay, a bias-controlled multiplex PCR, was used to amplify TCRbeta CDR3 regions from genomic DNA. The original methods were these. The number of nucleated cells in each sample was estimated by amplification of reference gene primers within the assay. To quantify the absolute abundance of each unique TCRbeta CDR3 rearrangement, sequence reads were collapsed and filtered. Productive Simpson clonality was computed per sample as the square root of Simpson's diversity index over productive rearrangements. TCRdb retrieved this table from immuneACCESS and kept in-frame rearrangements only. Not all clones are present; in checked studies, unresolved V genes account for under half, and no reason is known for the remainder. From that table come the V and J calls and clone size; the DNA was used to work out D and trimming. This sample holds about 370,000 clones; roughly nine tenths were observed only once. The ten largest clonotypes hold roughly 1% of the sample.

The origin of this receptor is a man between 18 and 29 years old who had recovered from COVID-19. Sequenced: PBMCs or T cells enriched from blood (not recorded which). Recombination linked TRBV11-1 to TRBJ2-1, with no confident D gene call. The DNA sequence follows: TGTGCCAGCAGCTTAATGCGTAATGAGCAGTTCTTC. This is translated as CASSLMRNEQFF.